This TCR beta chain was sequenced in a study of patients and donors after allogeneic stem cell transplantation. TCRdb independently ran MiXCR on the RT-PCR reads; one entry per CDR3 protein. The table has around 10,000 distinct CDR3 sequences, about 20% seen once. Deletions cut 5 bases from V and 2 bases from J, with 12 bases between. The CDR3 runs to 13 residues. From germline, CDR1 is DFQATT and CDR2 SNEGSKA (reference sequence). The chain links TRBV20-1 to TRBJ1-1, with unresolved D. This TCR came from a human donor who was either an allogeneic HSCT recipient or a stem cell or donor lymphocyte infusion donor (not recorded which). It is not recorded whose cells these are; they may come from a transplant donor. Sequencing input: blood, either unsorted or a sorted T cell fraction (not recorded which). The CDR3 here is CSAASEINTEAFF. CDR3 in DNA: TGCAGTGCTGCCTCAGAGATAAACACTGAAGCTTTCTTT.